This T cell receptor (beta chain) was profiled in a study of blood T cell repertoires in COVID-19. The wider study: The United States, Italy and Spain provided the acute and convalescent COVID-19 samples. Nucleic acid was either cDNA or gDNA, and it came from T cells, B-cell-depleted T cells, or PBMCs.

Repertoires were generated with immunoSEQ multiplex PCR, while TCRdb's copy carries only in-frame clones and drops some. The sample yields some 700,000 clones, 80% to 90% seen once. The germline V gene has CDR1 LGHNA and CDR2 YNFKEQ. The V gene lost 4 bases and the J gene lost 6 bases, with 15 bases spanning the gap. The CDR3 has 15 residues. The J gene is TRBJ2-2, the V gene TRBV4-2; no firm D call. The sample was peripheral blood. The sequence was collected from a woman aged 18-35 years with acute or convalescent COVID-19. The CDR3 DNA follows: TGTGCCAGCAGCCTAACGAGGTCGGAGCCCGGGGAGCTGTTTTTT. Translated: CASSLTRSEPGELFF.